The 12 T cell receptor beta chains reported below all come from one sample, sequenced in a study of blood T cell repertoires in COVID-19. Repertoires were generated with immunoSEQ multiplex PCR, while TCRdb's copy carries only in-frame clones and drops some. There are under 250,000 clones in the sample; roughly 88% occur only once, and 27% lies in the top ten. The specimen sequenced was peripheral blood. These receptors were taken from a man in his forties with acute or convalescent COVID-19.

The chain couples TRBV27 to TRBJ1-1, with D uncertain. The V end lost 0 bases, the J end lost 0 bases, and 5 bases lay between the germline ends. Germline lookup yields CDR1 MNHEY and CDR2 SMNVEV (reference sequence). The CDR3 runs to 14 residues. In DNA form, the CDR3 reads TGTGCCAGCAGTTTATCGTACATGAACACTGAAGCTTTCTTT. Protein product: CASSLSYMNTEAFF.

The chain links TRBV3-1 (or the pseudogene TRBV3-2) to TRBJ2-2; 7 nucleotides match TRBD2. Germline V gene sequence: CDR1 LGHDT, CDR2 YNNKEL (reference sequence). This CDR3 comprises 13 residues. The trim removed 6 bases at V and 6 bases at J, leaving 4 bases unmatched. The CDR3 sequence: CASRGGFAGELFF. The CDR3 region has the DNA TGTGCCAGCAGGGGGGGGTTCGCCGGGGAGCTGTTTTTT.

The sample holds a few counts of this clone. The rearrangement links TRBV29-1 to TRBJ2-1; D remains ambiguous. Germline CDR1 and CDR2: SQVTM and ANQGSEA. V shed 7 bases and J shed 8 bases, with 21 bases lying between them. This CDR3 has 14 amino acids. The chain's CDR3 is CSGITGGGVDEQFF. The CDR3 bases are TGCAGCGGAATAACCGGCGGCGGAGTCGATGAGCAGTTCTTC.

The chain has TRBV5-1 and TRBJ1-5, with D maybe TRBD1 (5 bases). CDR1 is SGHRS, CDR2 YFSETQ, per germline. Deletions cut 0 bases from V and 4 bases from J, with 5 bases between. The CDR3 length is 13 residues. CDR3 region: CASSLDRNQPQHF. The DNA of the CDR3 is TGCGCCAGCAGCTTGGACAGGAATCAGCCCCAGCATTTT.

Here the CDR3 reads CASSPLAGIYNEQFF. For the CDR3, the DNA is TGTGCCAGCTCACCACTAGCGGGGATATACAATGAGCAGTTCTTC. J is TRBJ2-1 and V is TRBV18, with 8 nucleotides matching TRBD2. The trim removed 1 base at V and 4 bases at J, leaving 3 bases unmatched. This CDR3 is built from 15 residues. The germline CDR1 and CDR2 sequences are KGHSH and LQKENI.

V is TRBV7-2 and J is TRBJ1-3; TRBD1 agrees at 7 bases. J gave up 5 bases and V 6 bases, and 4 bases lay outside the gene matches. There are 13 residues in the CDR3. Germline V lookup: CDR1 SGHTA, CDR2 FQGNSA. The CDR3, as DNA: TGTGCCAGCAGTGACAGGGAGAGAAACACCATATATTTT. Translated: CASSDRERNTIYF.

This chain uses TRBV7-3 with TRBJ1-2, with TRBD1 identical over 7 bases. Germline values: CDR1 SGHTA, CDR2 FQGTGA. V lost 0 bases and J lost 4; bases outside the gene matches: 11. This CDR3 contains 17 residues. DNA of the CDR3: TGTGCCAGCAGCTTAACGAGGGGGCAGGGTGGTAGCTATGGCTACACCTTC. This encodes CASSLTRGQGGSYGYTF.

The chain links TRBV5-1 to TRBJ2-7; TRBD1 aligns across 7 bases. Germline loops: CDR1 SGHRS, CDR2 YFSETQ. J lost 4 bases, V lost 0 bases, and 4 bases had no gene match. The CDR3 runs to 14 residues. Here the CDR3 reads CASSLVQGVYEQYF. The CDR3 DNA reads as TGCGCCAGCAGCTTGGTGCAGGGGGTTTACGAGCAGTACTTC.

The V and J genes are TRBV5-4 and TRBJ2-1; 12 bases line up with TRBD2. Germline V CDR1 and CDR2: SGHNT, YYREEE (reference sequence). The CDR3 totals 18 residues. Trimming removed 2 bases from V and 6 bases from J; junction bases left unmatched: 12. Written as DNA, the CDR3 is TGTGCCAGCAGCTTCGGAACTAGCGGGAGGACTGTGGCCAATGAGCAGTTCTTC. As protein: CASSFGTSGRTVANEQFF.

This clone has a handful of counts. This chain joins TRBV27 and TRBJ2-3, with D tentatively TRBD2 (5 bases). V lost 5 bases and J lost 4, with 13 bases in between. The germline V gene encodes CDR1 MNHEY and CDR2 SMNVEV (reference sequence). The CDR3 consists of 14 residues. CDR3 residues: CASSRPGKADTQYF. CDR3 bases: TGTGCCAGCAGTCGACCCGGGAAGGCAGATACGCAGTATTTT.

The chain uses TRBV18 and TRBJ1-4; D is unclear. CDR3 length: 14 residues. V lost 6 bases and J 0 bases, leaving 8 bases between the germline ends. Looked up from germline, CDR1 is KGHSH and CDR2 is LQKENI. The CDR3 sequence is CASSQASTNEKLFF. The CDR3 DNA reads TGTGCCAGCTCCCAGGCCTCAACTAATGAAAAACTGTTTTTT.

The chain has TRBV28 and TRBJ2-1; TRBD1 aligns across 10 bases. This CDR3 contains 14 residues. The junction had 1 base not matched to a gene; V was cut back by 8 bases and J by 0 bases. The V gene's germline CDR1 is MDHEN and CDR2 SYDVKM. DNA of the CDR3: TGTGCCAGCCGGACAGGGGGCTCCTACAATGAGCAGTTCTTC. Translation: CASRTGGSYNEQFF. The whole variable domain, remainder taken from reference TRBV28 and TRBJ2-1, is DVKVTQSSRYLVKRTGEKVFLECVQDMDHENMFWYRQDPGLGLRLIYFSYDVKMKEKGDIPEGYSVSREKKERFSLILESASTNQTSMYLCASRTGGSYNEQFFGPGTRLTVL.